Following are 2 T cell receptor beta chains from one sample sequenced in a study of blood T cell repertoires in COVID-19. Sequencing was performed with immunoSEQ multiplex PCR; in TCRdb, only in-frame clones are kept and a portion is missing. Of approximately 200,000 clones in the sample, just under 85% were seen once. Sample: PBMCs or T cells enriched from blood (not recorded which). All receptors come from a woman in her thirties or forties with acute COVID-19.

The CDR3: CASERTGGPGELFF. The CDR3 DNA is TGTGCCAGCGAGAGGACAGGGGGCCCCGGGGAGCTGTTTTTT. This chain joins TRBV14 and TRBJ2-2; TRBD1 matches 11 bases. The CDR3 covers 14 residues. Germline V CDR1 and CDR2: SGHDN, FVKESK. After removal of 8 bases from V and 6 bases from J, the junction contained 5 bases not matched to a gene.

The CDR3 sequence: CASSVVEHYTQYF. For the CDR3, the DNA is TGTGCCAGCAGCGTAGTTGAGCATTATACGCAGTATTTT. The chain recombines TRBV9 with TRBJ2-3; D ambiguous. Germline loops: CDR1 SGDLS, CDR2 YYNGEE. This CDR3 contains 13 residues. With 0 bases removed from V and 7 bases from J, the gap between germline ends came to 9 bases.